The next 27 T cell receptor beta chains were all read from a single sample in a study of blood T cell repertoires in COVID-19. Using immunoSEQ multiplex PCR, the repertoire was profiled, and TCRdb retains in-frame clones only, with some absent. The profile shows under 200,000 clones, roughly 71% of them singletons. Sample: peripheral blood. Receptors originate from a woman of 80 years or more with acute or convalescent COVID-19.

V and J are TRBV29-1 and TRBJ1-1; no definite D call. The germline V gene has CDR1 SQVTM and CDR2 ANQGSEA. V was clipped by 6 bases and J by 0 bases, with 14 bases between them. The CDR3 has 14 amino acids. CDR3 sequence: CSVTLVSLNTEAFF. CDR3 nucleotide sequence: TGCAGCGTCACCTTGGTCAGTTTGAACACTGAAGCTTTCTTT.

The rearrangement joins TRBV25-1 to TRBJ1-2; possibly TRBD1 for D (5 bases). V lost 5 bases to trimming and J lost 6 bases, with 22 bases between them. Per germline, CDR1 MGHDK and CDR2 SYGVNS. The CDR3 consists of 16 residues. This chain's CDR3 is CASSPQGAGPHHGYTF. In DNA form, the CDR3 reads TGTGCCAGCAGTCCCCAAGGGGCCGGGCCCCACCATGGCTACACCTTC.

The chain couples TRBV7-2 to TRBJ1-5, with D possibly being TRBD1 (6 bases). The CDR3 runs to 12 residues. Trimming shortened V by 1 base and J by 16 bases, and 14 bases separated the two germline ends. Germline assignment: CDR1 SGHTA and CDR2 FQGNSA. CDR3 amino acids: CASSLGGPFQHF. The CDR3 region has the DNA TGTGCCAGCAGCTTAGGGGGGCCGTTCCAACATTTT. Full variable domain (remainder filled in from reference TRBV7-2 and TRBJ1-5): GAGVSQSPSNKVTEKGKDVELRCDPISGHTALYWYRQSLGQGLEFLIYFQGNSAPDKSGLPSDRFSAERTGGSVSTLTIQRTQQEDSAVYLCASSLGGPFQHFGDGTRLSIL.

The rearrangement uses TRBV18 and TRBJ1-1; no firm D call. Germline V lookup: CDR1 KGHSH, CDR2 LQKENI. V was trimmed by 4 bases and J by 2 bases, leaving 8 bases between them. This CDR3 has 13 residues. CDR3 DNA: TGTGCCAGCTCACTGTCCTCCAACACTGAAGCTTTCTTT. Encoded protein: CASSLSSNTEAFF.

The gene calls are TRBV2 and TRBJ1-2; D is possibly TRBD1 (5 bases). CDR3 length: 13 amino acids. Per germline, CDR1 SNHLY and CDR2 FYNNEI. Trimming took off 4 bases at V and 3 bases at J, with 9 bases between the two ends. The CDR3 DNA reads TGTGCCAGCAGTGGCCAAGGGGACTATGGCTACACCTTC. The encoded protein is CASSGQGDYGYTF.

In its sample, this clone was seen a few times. This sequence joins TRBV5-1 and TRBJ1-2, with D perhaps TRBD1 (5 bases). CDR1 and CDR2 from the germline V gene are SGHRS and YFSETQ. There are 15 residues in the CDR3. Trimming took off 3 bases at V and 3 bases at J, with 15 bases between the two ends. CDR3 in DNA: TGCGCCAGCAGCTCCAATGGGGGAGGGGACTATGGCTACACCTTC. Encoded protein: CASSSNGGGDYGYTF.

This clone occurred a few times. The chain couples TRBV5-1 to TRBJ2-2, with D perhaps matching TRBD2 (6 bases). Trimming cost V 1 base and J 1 base, with 8 bases left between them. Germline loops: CDR1 SGHRS, CDR2 YFSETQ. This CDR3 has 15 residues. The CDR3 bases are TGCGCCAGCAGCTTGTGGGGGGAGAACACCGGGGAGCTGTTTTTT. This sequence encodes CASSLWGENTGELFF.

As DNA, the CDR3 is TGTGCCAGCAGTAGGACAGGGGGGGCCAAAAACATTCAGTACTTC. Translated: CASSRTGGAKNIQYF. The rearrangement uses TRBV27 and TRBJ2-4, with 10 nucleotides matching TRBD1. CDR1 MNHEY and CDR2 SMNVEV come from the germline V gene (reference sequence). The CDR3 is 15 residues long. V lost 5 bases to trimming and J lost 1 base; unmatched junction nucleotides: 2.

This clone was detected a few times. This chain links TRBV7-9 with TRBJ1-3; D possibly corresponds to TRBD1 (5 bases). Germline CDR1 reads SEHNR; CDR2 reads FQNEAQ (reference sequence). V lost 5 bases and J 0 bases, leaving 17 bases between the germline ends. The CDR3 consists of 17 residues. The CDR3 DNA reads as TGTGCCAGCAGCGGCCCGCAGGGCCAAAGCTCTGGAAACACCATATATTTT. It yields the protein CASSGPQGQSSGNTIYF.

This sequence joins TRBV20-1 and TRBJ2-3, with 9 nucleotides matching TRBD1. Germline CDR1 is DFQATT and CDR2 is SNEGSKA (reference sequence). Trimming at V came to 3 bases and at J to 2 bases, leaving 12 bases not matched to a gene. CDR3 length: 17 residues. CDR3 coding DNA: TGCAGTGCTAGTGCTACGCCGGGACAGGGAATCACAGATACGCAGTATTTT. As protein: CSASATPGQGITDTQYF.

The chain recombines TRBV19 with TRBJ2-1; maybe TRBD1 (6 bases). The CDR3 contains 13 residues. V shed 7 bases and J shed 3 bases, with 10 bases lying between them. Germline V gives CDR1 LNHDA, CDR2 SQIVND (reference sequence). This CDR3 reads CASTKDSYNEQFF. CDR3 coding DNA: TGTGCCAGTACCAAGGACAGCTACAATGAGCAGTTCTTC.

The CDR3 nucleotides read TGTGCCAGCAGCCAAGTAGCGGGAGGAAGGAGTGAGCAGTTCTTC. It yields the protein CASSQVAGGRSEQFF. The chain links TRBV3-1 (or the pseudogene TRBV3-2) to TRBJ2-1; 10 bases are shared with TRBD2. The CDR3 consists of 15 residues. The germline V gene encodes CDR1 LGHDT and CDR2 YNNKEL (reference sequence). Losses at the gene ends were 1 base for V and 9 bases for J; bases not matched to a gene: 6.

The chain combines TRBV6-5 with TRBJ2-3; TRBD2 agrees at 10 bases. V gave up 6 bases and J gave up 0 bases; unmatched junction bases: 3. The CDR3 extends over 15 amino acids. Germline V gene lookup returns CDR1 MNHEY and CDR2 SVGAGI. This CDR3 reads CASSRLAGSTDTQYF. Written as DNA, the CDR3 is TGTGCCAGCAGCCGACTAGCGGGTAGCACAGATACGCAGTATTTT.

This clone has just one count. The chain couples TRBV29-1 to TRBJ2-7, with D tentatively TRBD2 (6 bases). The CDR3 contains 13 residues. Looked up from germline, CDR1 is SQVTM and CDR2 is ANQGSEA. V shed 7 bases and J shed 3 bases, with 16 bases lying between them. CDR3 amino acids: CSASRGAVYEQYF. CDR3 nucleotides: TGCAGCGCCTCACGCGGGGCGGTCTACGAGCAGTACTTC.

This clone has at least ten counts. The CDR3 sequence is CASSGSDRNYGYTF. CDR3 DNA sequence: TGTGCCAGCAGCGGATCGGACAGAAACTATGGCTACACCTTC. The V gene is TRBV5-5, the J gene TRBJ1-2; perhaps TRBD1 as D (6 bases). Germline V gene lookup returns CDR1 SGHKS and CDR2 YYEKEE (reference sequence). Trimming took off 4 bases at V and 2 bases at J, with 12 bases between the two ends. The CDR3 is made up of 14 amino acids.

This clone was picked up one time. The chain has TRBV12-3 or TRBV12-4 and TRBJ1-1; no clear D. V was pared by 5 bases and J by 13 bases, with 17 bases between. This CDR3 is 12 amino acids long. DNA for the CDR3: TGTGCCAGCAGTACAAGTGCGGGGATGGGTTTCTTT. Encoded protein: CASSTSAGMGFF.

J is TRBJ2-5 and V is TRBV7-9, with 8 positions matching TRBD2. This CDR3 is 15 amino acids long. Germline-derived CDR1 and CDR2 are SEHNR and FQNEAQ (reference sequence). Trimming took 3 bases from V and 2 from J; bases not matched to a gene: 5. The CDR3 bases are TGTGCCAGCAGCTTTAGCGGGGAGGCACAAGAGACCCAGTACTTC. Protein: CASSFSGEAQETQYF.

This chain joins TRBV30 and TRBJ2-3; TRBD1 matches at 7 bases. The junction had 5 bases not matched to a gene; V was cut back by 3 bases and J by 2 bases. Looked up from germline, CDR1 is GTSNPN and CDR2 is SVGIG (reference sequence). This CDR3 comprises 14 residues. CDR3 nucleotides: TGTGCCTGGAGGGTAGGGGGCCTCACAGATACGCAGTATTTT. Translation: CAWRVGGLTDTQYF.

This CDR3 reads CASSQVRAFAYEQYF. CDR3 DNA: TGTGCCAGCAGCCAAGTCAGGGCTTTCGCCTACGAGCAGTACTTC. The chain joins TRBV3-1 (or the pseudogene TRBV3-2) to TRBJ2-7; a weak D match, TRBD1 (5 bases). This CDR3 has 15 amino acids. Trimming removed 1 base from V and 2 bases from J, with 12 bases in between. Looked up from germline, CDR1 is LGHDT and CDR2 is YNNKEL (reference sequence).

This rearrangement joins TRBV5-1 to TRBJ2-7; 11 bases match TRBD1. The CDR3 contains 14 residues. V lost 3 bases and J lost 5; bases outside the gene matches: 4. CDR1 and CDR2 (germline): SGHRS, YFSETQ. The CDR3 region is CASSSGGQGDEQYF. In nucleotides, the CDR3 is TGCGCCAGCAGCTCGGGGGGACAGGGGGACGAGCAGTACTTC. Full variable domain (missing parts from reference TRBV5-1 and TRBJ2-7): KAGVTQTPRYLIKTRGQQVTLSCSPISGHRSVSWYQQTPGQGLQFLFEYFSETQRNKGNFPGRFSGRQFSNSRSEMNVSTLELGDSALYLCASSSGGQGDEQYFGPGTRLTVT.

The chain is built from TRBV9 and TRBJ1-6, with a tentative D call TRBD1 (6 bases). There are 15 residues in the CDR3. V was clipped by 2 bases and J by 9 bases, with 15 bases between them. Germline V gives CDR1 SGDLS, CDR2 YYNGEE. The CDR3 nucleotides are TGTGCCAGCAGCGTTAATGGGGAACAGGGTTCACCCCTCCACTTT. Its protein product is CASSVNGEQGSPLHF.

Of note for this clone: This CDR3 is also generated by other DNA sequences in the sample. The rearrangement joins TRBV6-6 to TRBJ1-5; D unresolved. In germline, CDR1 is MNHNY, CDR2 SVGAGI (reference sequence). Trimming removed 0 bases at V and 9 bases at J, with 6 bases between. The CDR3 extends over 12 amino acids. CDR3 loop: CASSYSSLPQHF. The CDR3 nucleotides read TGTGCCAGCAGTTACTCGAGTCTGCCCCAGCATTTT.

This sequence joins TRBV9 and TRBJ2-2; D possibly corresponds to TRBD1 (7 bases). In germline, CDR1 is SGDLS, CDR2 YYNGEE. V was cut by 3 bases and J by 4 bases, with 16 bases left in between. The CDR3 is made up of 16 amino acids. The CDR3 DNA is TGTGCCAGCAGCGCGGAGGGACAGACTCTCACCGGGGAGCTGTTTTTT. It specifies CASSAEGQTLTGELFF.

The V gene is TRBV4-2, the J gene TRBJ2-7; 8 bases align to TRBD2. V was clipped by 0 bases and J by 0 bases; unmatched bases: 4. The germline V gene encodes CDR1 LGHNA and CDR2 YNFKEQ. The CDR3 consists of 16 residues. CDR3 amino acids: CASSQDTGTSSYEQYF. For the CDR3, the DNA is TGTGCCAGCAGCCAAGATACTGGGACTAGCTCCTACGAGCAGTACTTC.

The CDR3 sequence: CASSFMGYLQETQYF. DNA for the CDR3: TGTGCCAGCAGTTTCATGGGCTACCTGCAAGAGACCCAGTACTTC. The chain joins TRBV6-2 or TRBV6-3 to TRBJ2-5; D remains ambiguous. Trimming cost V 4 bases and J 2 bases, with 14 bases left between them. The length of the CDR3 is 15 residues. Looked up from germline, CDR1 is MNHEY and CDR2 is SVGEGT.

This chain uses TRBV7-8 with TRBJ2-7; the D gene is possibly TRBD1 (6 bases). The V gene lost 6 bases and the J gene lost 3 bases, with 12 bases spanning the gap. CDR3 length: 13 residues. Germline CDR1 is SGHVS and CDR2 is FQNEAQ. In nucleotides, the CDR3 is TGTGCCAGCAGTGAGGGGGTCAACTACGAGCAGTACTTC. Amino acids: CASSEGVNYEQYF.

V usage is TRBV10-3 and J usage is TRBJ2-7, with 9 bases matching TRBD2. The J segment lost 5 bases and the V segment lost 7 bases, leaving 21 bases of the junction unmatched. The CDR3 extends over 18 amino acids. Per the germline V gene, CDR1 is ENHRY and CDR2 is SYGVKD. CDR3: CAIIPLQGFLASGNEQYF. In DNA, the CDR3 is TGTGCCATCATCCCGCTACAGGGTTTCTTAGCTAGCGGGAACGAGCAGTACTTC.